This T cell receptor (beta chain) was sequenced during a study of blood T cell repertoires in COVID-19. CDR3 length equals 17 residues. Germline CDR1 SGHVS, CDR2 FQNEAQ. Between the trimmed V and J ends, which lost 5 bases and 0 bases, there was a span of 17 bases. Authors' processing steps: It was from reference gene primer amplification that nucleated cell counts were estimated. Produced via immunoSEQ multiplex PCR; TCRdb's table is partial and in-frame only. That table gives V, J and clone size, and the DNA gave D and trimming. The sample yields over 35,000 clones, roughly nine tenths seen once. V gene TRBV7-8 combines with J gene TRBJ1-5, with a tentative D call TRBD1 (6 bases). The sample was peripheral blood. The TCR comes from a man in his 70s with active COVID-19. This chain's CDR3 is CASSRVRGRISNQPQHF. In nucleotides, the CDR3 is TGTGCCAGCAGCCGTGTGAGGGGGAGAATTAGCAATCAGCCCCAGCATTTT. The complete variable domain, with remaining parts taken from reference TRBV7-8 and TRBJ1-5, reads GAGVSQSPRYKVAKRGQDVALRCDPISGHVSLFWYQQALGQGPEFLTYFQNEAQLDKSGLPSDRFFAERPEGSVSTLKIQRTQQEDSAVYLCASSRVRGRISNQPQHFGDGTRLSIL.